This T cell receptor (beta chain) was identified during a study of blood T cell repertoires in COVID-19. On the study more broadly: COVID-19 samples collected from the United States, Italy and Spain covered acute and convalescent phases. The analysed material was cDNA or gDNA that came from T cells, B-cell-depleted T cells, or PBMCs.

The V and J ends lost 0 bases and 0 bases respectively, with 12 bases between them. This CDR3 has 17 amino acids. Germline lookup yields CDR1 SNHLY and CDR2 FYNNEI. Source study methods: Estimation of nucleated cell counts was performed using reference gene primer amplification. Assay used: immunoSEQ multiplex PCR; TCRdb lists only in-frame clones, some missing. V, J and clone size derive from that table, while D and trimming were established from the DNA sequence. The table shows hundreds of thousands of clones, with approximately 90% occurring only once. This sequence originates from a woman in her 30s with active or convalescent COVID-19. This chain connects TRBV2 to TRBJ1-3; weak D call: TRBD1 (6 bases). The specimen sequenced was peripheral blood. CDR3 bases: TGTGCCAGCAGTGAAGCACTCACAGGGAGCTCTGGAAACACCATATATTTT. Its protein is CASSEALTGSSGNTIYF.